Included here is one TCR beta chain sequence, with context. The CDR3 consists of 14 residues. Trimming cost V 3 bases and J 5 bases, with 13 bases left between them. CDR1 LNHDA and CDR2 SQIVND come from the germline V gene (reference sequence). Here immunoSEQ multiplex PCR was the method, and the copy in TCRdb shows in-frame clones only, minus some. The data show approximately 100,000 clones, with about 78% seen just once and less than 5% held by the top ten. This entry belongs to a study of blood T cell repertoires in COVID-19. Study overall: Acute-phase and convalescent COVID-19 samples originated in the United States, Italy and Spain.

Sequenced sample: peripheral blood. The receptor was derived from a human donor in a cohort sampled during active or convalescent COVID-19. The genes are TRBV19 and TRBJ1-2; D is unclear. The CDR3 loop is CASSIQEGAYGYTF. For the CDR3, the DNA is TGTGCCAGTAGTATTCAAGAGGGCGCATATGGCTACACCTTC.